Listed below are T cell receptor beta chains from one sample, sequenced in a study of control samples from healthy donors and cancer patients. Assay used: immunoSEQ multiplex PCR; TCRdb lists only in-frame clones, some missing. The repertoire holds roughly 160,000 clones, almost 90% seen once, with about 5.3% in the top ten. Sequencing was done on a sample of blood. These receptors were collected from a woman younger than 45 in good health. CDR3s include the opening cysteine and the closing phenylalanine or tryptophan. D genes are given only for firm matches. The size field is filled for only some rows; it gives once, few, many or a size class.

TRBJ1-2 - - TRBV7-2 CASSPLSRAYGYTF TGTGCCAGCAGCCCTCTAAGCCGGGCCTATGGCTACACCTTC
TRBJ2-3 few TRBD1 TRBV7-9 CASSPDRVTQYF TGTGCCAGCAGCCCGGACAGGGTCACGCAGTATTTT
TRBJ1-2 - - TRBV13 CASSLGTGTIYGYTF TGTGCCAGCAGCTTAGGAACCGGGACGATCTATGGCTACACCTTC
TRBJ2-7 once TRBD2 TRBV29-1 CSVGSSGYEQYF TGCAGCGTTGGTTCTAGCGGCTACGAGCAGTACTTC
TRBJ2-7 - - TRBV5-6 CASSFGRPSYEQYF TGTGCCAGCAGCTTCGGACGGCCATCCTACGAGCAGTACTTC
TRBJ2-2 - TRBD1 TRBV28 CASSIRDRYTGELFF TGTGCCAGCAGTATCCGGGACAGGTACACCGGGGAGCTGTTTTTT
TRBJ1-2 - TRBD1 TRBV10-2 CASSADRGYGYTF TGCGCCAGCAGTGCAGACAGGGGCTATGGCTACACCTTC
TRBJ2-3 - TRBD2 TRBV9 CASSVNGERETDTQYF TGTGCCAGCAGCGTAAACGGAGAGCGGGAGACAGATACGCAGTATTTT
TRBJ1-5 - TRBD1 TRBV6-5 CASSPGTEFQPQHF TGTGCCAGCAGCCCCGGGACAGAGTTTCAGCCCCAGCATTTT
TRBJ1-1 few - TRBV3-1/TRBV3-2 CASSQKGRGTEAFF TGTGCCAGCAGCCAGAAGGGGCGAGGGACTGAAGCTTTCTTT
TRBJ2-1 - - TRBV5-4 CASSLGQNSYNEQFF TGTGCCAGCAGCTTGGGACAAAACTCCTACAATGAGCAGTTCTTC
TRBJ2-1 - - TRBV12-3/TRBV12-4 CASTYAGTSEQFF TGTGCCAGCACCTACGCCGGGACAAGTGAGCAGTTCTTC
TRBJ2-5 - TRBD2 TRBV5-3 CARSSVAGTWETQYF TGTGCCAGAAGCTCCGTAGCGGGGACCTGGGAGACCCAGTACTTC
TRBJ1-2 - - TRBV7-9 CASSLGGSHGYTF TGTGCCAGCAGCTTAGGGGGTAGCCATGGCTACACCTTC
TRBJ2-1 - - TRBV5-1 CASSLATGNEQFF TGCGCCAGCAGCTTGGCCACGGGCAATGAGCAGTTCTTC
TRBJ1-2 - TRBD1 TRBV19 CASRYRGQGNYGYTF TGTGCCAGTAGGTACAGGGGGCAGGGTAACTATGGCTACACCTTC
TRBJ1-1 - - TRBV5-5 CASSLTANLIRGLNTEAFF TGTGCCAGCAGCTTGACCGCAAACCTCATTCGGGGGCTGAACACTGAAGCTTTCTTT
TRBJ1-5 few TRBD1 TRBV7-9 CASSFHDMTGDNQPQHF TGTGCCAGCAGCTTCCACGATATGACAGGGGACAATCAGCCCCAGCATTTT
TRBJ1-1 - TRBD1 TRBV4-1 CASSQRGTGESEAFF TGCGCCAGCAGCCAACGCGGGACAGGGGAATCCGAAGCTTTCTTT
TRBJ2-5 - - TRBV7-8 CASSLNYPPGETQYF TGTGCCAGCAGCTTAAACTACCCTCCGGGAGAGACCCAGTACTTC
TRBJ1-5 - - TRBV9 CASSVSPGPDQPQHF TGTGCCAGCAGCGTATCTCCAGGACCCGATCAGCCCCAGCATTTT
TRBJ1-1 - - TRBV3-1/TRBV3-2 CASSQVEGAEAFF TGTGCCAGCAGCCAAGTGGAGGGGGCTGAAGCTTTCTTT
TRBJ2-2 few TRBD2 TRBV5-1 CASNNPDLREFRNTGELFF TGCGCCAGCAACAACCCCGACTTGCGGGAGTTCAGGAACACCGGGGAGCTGTTTTTT
TRBJ1-2 - - TRBV6-4 CASSESSSGSGGYTF TGTGCCAGCAGTGAATCTTCATCAGGGAGTGGTGGCTACACCTTC
TRBJ2-1 - TRBD1 TRBV19 CASSDWGQGSNEQFF TGTGCCAGTAGTGACTGGGGACAGGGGAGCAATGAGCAGTTCTTC
TRBJ2-2 - TRBD1 TRBV5-8 CATTHGQGVSGELFF TGTGCCACTACCCATGGACAGGGGGTCTCCGGGGAGCTGTTTTTT
TRBJ2-3 - - TRBV10-1 CASSDGDGSTDTQYF TGCGCCAGCAGTGACGGTGACGGAAGCACAGATACGCAGTATTTT
TRBJ2-7 - - TRBV4-1 CASSQYSGYEQYF TGCGCCAGCAGCCAATATAGTGGCTACGAGCAGTACTTC
TRBJ2-7 - - TRBV6-6 CASIERTYSYEQYF TGTGCCAGCATTGAGCGAACTTACTCCTACGAGCAGTACTTC
TRBJ2-1 - TRBD2 TRBV19 CASSIVGTSDNNEQFF TGTGCCAGTAGTATAGTTGGGACTAGTGACAACAATGAGCAGTTCTTC
TRBJ1-4 - - TRBV28 CASSLWGKLFF TGTGCCAGCAGTTTATGGGGGAAACTGTTTTTT